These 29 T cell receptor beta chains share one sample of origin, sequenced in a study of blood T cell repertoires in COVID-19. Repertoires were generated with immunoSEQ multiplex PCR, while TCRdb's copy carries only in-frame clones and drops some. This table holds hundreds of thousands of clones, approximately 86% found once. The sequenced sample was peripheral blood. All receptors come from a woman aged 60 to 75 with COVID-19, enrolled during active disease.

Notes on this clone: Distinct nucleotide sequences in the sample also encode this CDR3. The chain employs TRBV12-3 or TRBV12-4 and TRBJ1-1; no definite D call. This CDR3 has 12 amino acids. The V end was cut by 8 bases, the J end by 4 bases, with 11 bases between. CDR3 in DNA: TGTGCCAGCTCACCAGGAGGCACTGAAGCTTTCTTT. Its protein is CASSPGGTEAFF.

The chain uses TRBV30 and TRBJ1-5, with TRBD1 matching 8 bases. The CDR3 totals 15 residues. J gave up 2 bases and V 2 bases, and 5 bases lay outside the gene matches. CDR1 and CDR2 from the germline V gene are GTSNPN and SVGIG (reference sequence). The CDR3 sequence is CAWSSGQGGNQPQHF. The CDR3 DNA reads TGTGCCTGGAGTTCCGGACAGGGAGGCAATCAGCCCCAGCATTTT.

The CDR3 coding sequence is TGTGCCAGCAGCCTGTGGGGCCCGAATGAGCAGTTCTTC. This sequence encodes CASSLWGPNEQFF. The chain recombines TRBV5-5 with TRBJ2-1, with a tentative D call TRBD1 (5 bases). Trimming pared 4 bases from V and 7 bases from J, leaving 12 bases between. CDR3 size: 13 residues. Germline V gives CDR1 SGHKS, CDR2 YYEKEE (reference sequence). Using reference TRBV5-5 and TRBJ2-1 for the parts outside the CDR3, the full variable domain is DAGVTQSPTHLIKTRGQQVTLRCSPISGHKSVSWYQQVLGQGPQFIFQYYEKEERGRGNFPDRFSARQFPNYSSELNVNALLLGDSALYLCASSLWGPNEQFFGPGTRLTVL.

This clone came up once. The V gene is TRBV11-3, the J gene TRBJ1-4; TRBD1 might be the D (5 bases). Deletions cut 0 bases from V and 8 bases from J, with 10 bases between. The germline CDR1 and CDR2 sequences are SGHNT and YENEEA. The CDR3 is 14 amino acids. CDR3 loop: CASSLERTSEKLFF. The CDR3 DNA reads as TGTGCCAGCAGCTTAGAACGGACAAGCGAAAAACTGTTTTTT.

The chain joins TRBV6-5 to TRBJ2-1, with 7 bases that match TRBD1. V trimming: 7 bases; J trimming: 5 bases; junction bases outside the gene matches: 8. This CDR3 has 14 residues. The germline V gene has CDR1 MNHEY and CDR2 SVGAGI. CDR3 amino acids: CASNLRDRHNEQFF. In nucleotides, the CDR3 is TGTGCCAGCAATCTCCGGGACAGACACAATGAGCAGTTCTTC.

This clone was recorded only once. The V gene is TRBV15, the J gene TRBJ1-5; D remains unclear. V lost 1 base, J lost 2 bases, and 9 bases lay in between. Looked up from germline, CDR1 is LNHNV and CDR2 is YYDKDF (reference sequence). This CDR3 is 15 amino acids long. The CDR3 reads CATSRGNTRNQPQHF. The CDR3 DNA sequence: TGTGCCACCAGCAGAGGTAACACACGCAATCAGCCCCAGCATTTT.

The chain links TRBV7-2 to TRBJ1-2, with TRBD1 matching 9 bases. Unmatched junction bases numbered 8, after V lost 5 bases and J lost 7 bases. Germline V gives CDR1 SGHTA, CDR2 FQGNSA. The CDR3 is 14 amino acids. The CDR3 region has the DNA TGTGCCAGCAGCCCCCGGACAGGGGCTGGTGGCTACACCTTC. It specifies CASSPRTGAGGYTF.

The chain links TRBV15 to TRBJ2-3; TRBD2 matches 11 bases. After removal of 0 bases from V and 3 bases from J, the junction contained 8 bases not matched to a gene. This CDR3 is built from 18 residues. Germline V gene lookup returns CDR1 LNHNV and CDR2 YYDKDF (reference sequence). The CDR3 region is CATSRDPLAGGITDTQYF. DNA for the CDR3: TGTGCCACCAGCAGAGATCCATTAGCGGGGGGGATTACAGATACGCAGTATTTT.

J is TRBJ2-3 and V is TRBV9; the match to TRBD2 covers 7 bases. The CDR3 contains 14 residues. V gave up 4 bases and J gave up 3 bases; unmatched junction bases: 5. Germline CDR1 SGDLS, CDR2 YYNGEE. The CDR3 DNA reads TGTGCCAGCAGCCCCCAAGCGGGGACAGATACGCAGTATTTT. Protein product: CASSPQAGTDTQYF. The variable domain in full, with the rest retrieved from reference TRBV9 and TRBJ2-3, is DSGVTQTPKHLITATGQRVTLRCSPRSGDLSVYWYQQSLDQGLQFLIQYYNGEERAKGNILERFSAQQFPDLHSELNLSSLELGDSALYFCASSPQAGTDTQYFGPGTRLTVL.

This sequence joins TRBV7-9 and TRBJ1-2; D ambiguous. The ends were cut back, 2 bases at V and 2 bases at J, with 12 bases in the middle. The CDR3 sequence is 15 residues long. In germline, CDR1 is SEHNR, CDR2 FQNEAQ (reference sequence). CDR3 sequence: CASSLSNSNNYGYTF. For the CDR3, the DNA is TGTGCCAGCAGCTTATCGAACAGTAACAACTATGGCTACACCTTC.

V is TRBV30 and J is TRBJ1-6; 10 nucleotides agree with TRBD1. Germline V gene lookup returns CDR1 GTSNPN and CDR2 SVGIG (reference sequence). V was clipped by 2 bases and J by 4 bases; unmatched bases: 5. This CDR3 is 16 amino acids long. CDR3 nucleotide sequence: TGTGCCTGGAGTCGGGACAGGGGAATGTATAATTCACCCCTCCACTTT. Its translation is CAWSRDRGMYNSPLHF.

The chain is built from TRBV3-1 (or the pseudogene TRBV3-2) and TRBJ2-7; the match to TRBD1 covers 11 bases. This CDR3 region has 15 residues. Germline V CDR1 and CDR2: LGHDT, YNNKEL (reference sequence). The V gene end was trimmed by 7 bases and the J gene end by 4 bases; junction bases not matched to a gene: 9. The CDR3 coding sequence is TGTGCCAGCACTTTTAAGGGGACAGGGGGGTACGAGCAGTACTTC. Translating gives CASTFKGTGGYEQYF.

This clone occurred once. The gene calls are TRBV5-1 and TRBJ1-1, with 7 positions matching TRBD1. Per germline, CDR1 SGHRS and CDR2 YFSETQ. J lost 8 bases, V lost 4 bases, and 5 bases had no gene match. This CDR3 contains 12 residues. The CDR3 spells CASSAPGQEAFF. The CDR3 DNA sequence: TGCGCCAGCAGCGCCCCGGGACAGGAAGCTTTCTTT.

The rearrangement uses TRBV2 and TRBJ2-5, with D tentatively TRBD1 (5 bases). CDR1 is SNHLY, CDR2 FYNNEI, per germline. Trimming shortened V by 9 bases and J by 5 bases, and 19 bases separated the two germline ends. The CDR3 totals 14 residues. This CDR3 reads CARRRGYGAETQYF. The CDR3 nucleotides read TGTGCCAGGAGAAGGGGTTACGGCGCGGAGACCCAGTACTTC.

CDR3 bases: TGTGCCATCAGTGACGGGACTAGCGGGGTCCAAGAGACCCAGTACTTC. This codes for CAISDGTSGVQETQYF. The chain uses TRBV10-3 and TRBJ2-5, with TRBD2 identical over 13 bases. Looked up from germline, CDR1 is ENHRY and CDR2 is SYGVKD. After removal of 3 bases from V and 1 base from J, the junction contained 2 bases not matched to a gene. The CDR3 covers 16 residues.

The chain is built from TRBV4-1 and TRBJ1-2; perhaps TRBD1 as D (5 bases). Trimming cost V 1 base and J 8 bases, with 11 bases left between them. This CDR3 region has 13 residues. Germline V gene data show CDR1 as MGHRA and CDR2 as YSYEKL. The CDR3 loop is CASSQASGSGYTF. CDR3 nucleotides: TGCGCCAGCAGCCAAGCCTCAGGGTCCGGCTACACCTTC.

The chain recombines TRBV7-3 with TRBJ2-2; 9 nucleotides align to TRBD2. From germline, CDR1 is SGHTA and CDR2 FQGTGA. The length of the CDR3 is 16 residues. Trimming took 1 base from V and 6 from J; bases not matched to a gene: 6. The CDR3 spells CASSLKAGTSPGELFF. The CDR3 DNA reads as TGTGCCAGCAGCTTAAAGGCCGGGACTAGCCCCGGGGAGCTGTTTTTT.

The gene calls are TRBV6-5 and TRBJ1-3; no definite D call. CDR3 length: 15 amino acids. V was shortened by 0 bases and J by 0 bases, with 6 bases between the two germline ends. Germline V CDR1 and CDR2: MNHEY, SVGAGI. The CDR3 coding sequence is TGTGCCAGCAGTTACTCCGGGAACTCTGGAAACACCATATATTTT. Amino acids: CASSYSGNSGNTIYF.

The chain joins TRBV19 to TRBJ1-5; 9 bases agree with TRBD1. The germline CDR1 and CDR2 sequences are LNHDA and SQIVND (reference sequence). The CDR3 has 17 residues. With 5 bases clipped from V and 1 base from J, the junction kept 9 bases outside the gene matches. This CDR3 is CASSPGPGQGSNQPQHF. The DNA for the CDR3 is TGTGCCAGTAGTCCTGGCCCTGGACAGGGGAGCAATCAGCCCCAGCATTTT.

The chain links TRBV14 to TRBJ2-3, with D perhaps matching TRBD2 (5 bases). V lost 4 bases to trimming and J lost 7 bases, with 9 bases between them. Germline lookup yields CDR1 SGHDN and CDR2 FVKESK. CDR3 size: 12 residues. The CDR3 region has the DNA TGTGCCAGCAGCCGGGCGGGCAATACGCAGTATTTT. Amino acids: CASSRAGNTQYF.

The CDR3 nucleotides are TGCGCCAGCAGTCTGCGAGGCTCGGACAGGGCTAAGGTGTATGGCTACACCTTC. It is translated as CASSLRGSDRAKVYGYTF. The chain has TRBV4-3 and TRBJ1-2; 8 bases fit TRBD1. Germline CDR1 LGHNA, CDR2 YSLEER. Trimming at V came to 6 bases and at J to 5 bases, leaving 20 bases not matched to a gene. The CDR3 is made up of 18 amino acids.

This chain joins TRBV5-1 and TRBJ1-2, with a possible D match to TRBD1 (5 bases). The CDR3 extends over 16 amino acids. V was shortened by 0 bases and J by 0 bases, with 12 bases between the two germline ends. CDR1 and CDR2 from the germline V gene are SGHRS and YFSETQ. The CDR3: CASSLASGGSNYGYTF. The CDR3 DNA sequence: TGCGCCAGCAGCTTGGCGTCGGGGGGATCTAACTATGGCTACACCTTC.

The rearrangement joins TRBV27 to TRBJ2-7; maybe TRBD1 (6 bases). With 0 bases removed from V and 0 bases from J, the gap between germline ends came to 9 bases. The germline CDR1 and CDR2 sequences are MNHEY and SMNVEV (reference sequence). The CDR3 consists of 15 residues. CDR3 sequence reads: CASSLSGGYSYEQYF. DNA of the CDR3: TGTGCCAGCAGTTTATCAGGGGGTTACTCCTACGAGCAGTACTTC.

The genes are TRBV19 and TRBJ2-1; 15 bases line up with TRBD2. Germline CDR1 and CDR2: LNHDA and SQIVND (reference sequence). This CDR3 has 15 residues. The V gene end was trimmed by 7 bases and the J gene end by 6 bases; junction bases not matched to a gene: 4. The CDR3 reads CASNKGLAGGNEQFF. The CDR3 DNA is TGTGCCAGTAACAAGGGACTAGCGGGGGGCAATGAGCAGTTCTTC. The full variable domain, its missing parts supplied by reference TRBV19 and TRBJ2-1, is DGGITQSPKYLFRKEGQNVTLSCEQNLNHDAMYWYRQDPGQGLRLIYYSQIVNDFQKGDIAEGYSVSREKKESFPLTVTSAQKNPTAFYLCASNKGLAGGNEQFFGPGTRLTVL.

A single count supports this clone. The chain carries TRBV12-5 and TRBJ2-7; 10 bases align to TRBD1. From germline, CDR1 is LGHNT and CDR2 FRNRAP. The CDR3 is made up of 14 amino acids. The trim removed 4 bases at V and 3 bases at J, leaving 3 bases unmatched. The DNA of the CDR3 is TGTGCTAGTGGTTCCCGGGACAGGGGCTACGAGCAGTACTTC. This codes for CASGSRDRGYEQYF.

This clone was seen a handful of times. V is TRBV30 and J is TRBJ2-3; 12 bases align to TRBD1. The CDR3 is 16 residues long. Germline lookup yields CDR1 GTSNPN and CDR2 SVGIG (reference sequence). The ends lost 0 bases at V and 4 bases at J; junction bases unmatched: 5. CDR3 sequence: CAWSVLGQGAPDTQYF. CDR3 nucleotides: TGTGCCTGGAGTGTACTGGGACAGGGGGCCCCAGATACGCAGTATTTT.

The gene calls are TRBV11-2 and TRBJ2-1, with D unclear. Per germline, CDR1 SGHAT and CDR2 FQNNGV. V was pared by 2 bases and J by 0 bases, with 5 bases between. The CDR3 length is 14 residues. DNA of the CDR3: TGTGCCAGCAGCTTACTTAGCTCCTACAATGAGCAGTTCTTC. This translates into CASSLLSSYNEQFF. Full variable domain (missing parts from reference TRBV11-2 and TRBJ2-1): EAGVAQSPRYKIIEKRQSVAFWCNPISGHATLYWYQQILGQGPKLLIQFQNNGVVDDSQLPKDRFSAERLKGVDSTLKIQPAKLEDSAVYLCASSLLSSYNEQFFGPGTRLTVL.

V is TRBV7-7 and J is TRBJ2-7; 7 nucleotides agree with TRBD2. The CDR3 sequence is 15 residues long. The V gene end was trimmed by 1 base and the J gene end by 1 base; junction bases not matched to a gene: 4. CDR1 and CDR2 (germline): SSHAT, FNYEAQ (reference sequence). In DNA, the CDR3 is TGTGCCAGCAGCTTAGAGCCGGGAGGATCCTACGAGCAGTACTTC. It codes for CASSLEPGGSYEQYF.

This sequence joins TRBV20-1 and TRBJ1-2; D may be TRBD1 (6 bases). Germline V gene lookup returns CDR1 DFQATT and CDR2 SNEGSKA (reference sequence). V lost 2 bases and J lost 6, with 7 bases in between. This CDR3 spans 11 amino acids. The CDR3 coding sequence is TGCAGTGCTAGAAGACAGGATGGCTACACCTTC. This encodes CSARRQDGYTF.